This paragraph reports one T cell receptor beta chain. At the DNA level, this CDR3 is encoded by other sequences in the same sample as well. Each of the donors was a healthy adult who was HIV-negative and had not had a recent acute infection or vaccination. These data come from a study of shared clonotypes between healthy human individuals. Sorted-subset replicate PCR reactions contained 200 to 250 ng DNA, corresponding to approximately 30,000 T cell genomes. Assay: immunoSEQ multiplex PCR; the TCRdb copy retains only in-frame clones and omits some. The data contain 1,500,000 or so clones, about 96% of them seen just once; the ten biggest clones take up about 1%. The sequenced material came from naive CD4+ T cells sorted from blood. Subset in this sample: CD45RA+ positively selected. This TCR was recovered from a man younger than 45 in good health.

CDR3 sequence: CASSPWTSGNNEQFF. The CDR3 DNA sequence: TGTGCCAGCAGCCCTTGGACTAGCGGAAACAATGAGCAGTTCTTC. V gene TRBV7-9 combines with J gene TRBJ2-1; 10 bases are shared with TRBD2. The CDR3 runs to 15 residues. CDR1 and CDR2 from the germline V gene are SEHNR and FQNEAQ (reference sequence). V lost 5 bases to trimming and J lost 5 bases; unmatched junction nucleotides: 6.